The 5 T cell receptor beta chains presented below share a single source sample, sequenced in a study of blood T cell repertoires in COVID-19. Generated by immunoSEQ multiplex PCR, the TCRdb table keeps only in-frame clones and is missing some. The sample shows around 700,000 clones, more than 80% of them seen only once. The sequenced sample consisted of peripheral blood. Source of these receptors: a woman aged 18-29 years with acute or convalescent COVID-19.

The gene calls are TRBV24-1 and TRBJ2-2, with D perhaps TRBD1 (6 bases). The V gene's germline CDR1 is KGHDR and CDR2 SFDVKD. Trimming left V 3 bases short and J 5 bases short, with 15 bases between. The CDR3 contains 16 residues. The CDR3 DNA reads as TGTGCCACCAGTGATGTAGGACAGCCGACAACCGGGGAGCTGTTTTTT. The encoded protein is CATSDVGQPTTGELFF.

This rearrangement joins TRBV5-6 to TRBJ1-2; D is unresolved. Trimming took off 6 bases at V and 7 bases at J, with 16 bases between the two ends. This CDR3 spans 13 amino acids. Germline lookup yields CDR1 SGHDT and CDR2 YYEEEE. The CDR3 bases are TGTGCCAGCACTAAAGGCCGGGTCGGTGGCTACACCTTC. Protein sequence: CASTKGRVGGYTF.

V is TRBV19 and J is TRBJ2-2; 7 bases agree with TRBD2. V was pared by 7 bases and J by 8 bases, with 10 bases of the junction left unmatched. Germline loops: CDR1 LNHDA, CDR2 SQIVND (reference sequence). This CDR3 is built from 14 residues. CDR3 loop: CASKRDPEVGELFF. The DNA of the CDR3 is TGTGCCAGTAAGCGGGACCCCGAGGTGGGGGAGCTGTTTTTT.

This chain connects TRBV4-1 to TRBJ2-4, with 15 bases matching TRBD2. V was clipped by 0 bases and J by 5 bases; unmatched bases: 8. In germline, CDR1 is MGHRA, CDR2 YSYEKL. This CDR3 has 19 amino acids. The CDR3 sequence: CASSQDRLGLAGGENIQYF. CDR3 in DNA: TGCGCCAGCAGCCAAGATAGACTGGGACTAGCGGGGGGAGAAAACATTCAGTACTTC.

The chain links TRBV19 to TRBJ2-4; TRBD1 matches 7 bases. Trimming at V came to 6 bases and at J to 9 bases, leaving 5 bases not matched to a gene. The CDR3 contains 12 residues. Looked up from germline, CDR1 is LNHDA and CDR2 is SQIVND (reference sequence). The CDR3 loop is CASSQDRIIQYF. The CDR3 DNA follows: TGTGCCAGTAGCCAGGACAGGATCATTCAGTACTTC.